This entry lists 20 T cell receptor gamma chains sequenced from one sample in a study of gamma-delta T cells after stem cell transplantation. TCRdb re-processed the RT-PCR reads using CATT. The table lists more than 350 gamma-chain clones, 2% to 3% of them singletons. Sequences were obtained from gamma-delta T cells. The source of these receptors is a human donor. It is not recorded whose cells these are; they may come from a transplant donor.

For this clone: This probably arose from a read error, given a far larger clone one base away. The same CDR3 arises from other DNA sequences in this sample as well. V is TRGV9 and J is TRGJP. Germline CDR1 is GITISATS and CDR2 is ISYDGTV (reference sequence). CDR3 length: 15 amino acids. The CDR3 protein is CALWEGELGKKIKVF. CDR3 in DNA: TGTGCCCTGTGGGAGGGCGAGTTGGGCAAAAAAATCAAGGTATTT.

V usage is TRGV5 and J usage is TRGJ1 or TRGJ2. The CDR3 sequence is 13 residues long. The germline gives CDR1 VINAFY, CDR2 YDVSNSKD. V trimming: 8 bases; J trimming: 10 bases; junction bases outside the gene matches: 17. The CDR3 protein is CATSAVKGVKKLF. The CDR3 region has the DNA TGTGCCACCTCGGCGGTCAAAGGTGTCAAGAAACTCTTT.

Of note for this clone: A read error likely explains this, since a far larger clone differs by one base. The chain is built from TRGV9 and TRGJP. Germline V gives CDR1 GITISATS, CDR2 ISYDGTV (reference sequence). The CDR3 runs to 17 residues. Here the CDR3 DNA reads TGTGCCTTGTGGGAGCCCCCCGCGGAGTTGGGCAAAAAAATCAGGGTATTT. Its translation: CALWEPPAELGKKIRVF.

There are a few counts of this clone. A read error is likely here: a far larger clone is one base away. Other nucleotide sequences from this sample produce the same CDR3. The chain couples TRGV2 to TRGJ1 or TRGJ2. The CDR3 runs 12 residues. Germline V CDR1 and CDR2: EGSNGY, YDSYNSKV. CDR3 bases: TGTGCCACTTGGGACGGGCGCAGGGAGAAACTCTTT. It specifies CATWDGRREKLF.

This clone has more than one count but fewer than ten. The protein that TCRdb holds for this DNA derives from a much larger clone and differs from the translated DNA at residue 3, which likely indicates a read error; the protein shown here is translated from the DNA. The chain is built from TRGV9 and TRGJP. The CDR3 totals 16 residues. In germline, CDR1 is GITISATS, CDR2 ISYDGTV (reference sequence). In DNA, the CDR3 is TGTGCCTCGTGGGAGTCAGGAGAGTTGGGCAAAAAAATCAAGGTATTT. Amino acid sequence: CASWESGELGKKIKVF.

Remarks on this clone: TCRdb's entry gives the protein of a much larger clone, which mismatches this DNA's translation at residue 4, likely from a read error; the protein reported here is translated from the DNA. The chain combines TRGV9 with TRGJP. The CDR3 contains 16 residues. From germline, CDR1 is GITISATS and CDR2 ISYDGTV (reference sequence). This chain's CDR3 is CALRDPKELGKKIKVF. CDR3 DNA: TGTGCCTTGCGGGACCCGAAAGAGTTGGGCAAAAAAATCAAGGTATTT.

This clone ranks as medium-sized. This likely traces to a read error, being one base from a far larger clone. Other DNA sequences in this sample translate to the same CDR3. The V and J genes are TRGV9 and TRGJ1 or TRGJ2. The V gene's germline CDR1 is GITISATS and CDR2 ISYDGTV (reference sequence). The CDR3 is 12 residues long. V lost 10 bases to trimming and J lost 7 bases; unmatched junction nucleotides: 13. For the CDR3, the DNA is TGTGCCTTATCCCTTGGACGCTATAAGAAACTCTTT. Its protein is CALSLGRYKKLF.

This clone was counted a few times. The likely explanation is a read error, given a far larger clone one base away. J is TRGJP and V is TRGV9. Germline assignment: CDR1 GITISATS and CDR2 ISYDGTV (reference sequence). There are 16 residues in the CDR3. The CDR3 loop reads CALREVSELGKKIKVF. The DNA of the CDR3 is TGTGCCTTGCGGGAGGTGTCAGAGTTGGGCAAAAAAATCAAGGTATTT.

This clone has a handful of counts. It differs at one base from a far larger clone, so likely a read error. Other DNA sequences from this sample encode an identical CDR3 as well. The V call is TRGV2, the J call TRGJ1 or TRGJ2. The germline gives CDR1 EGSNGY, CDR2 YDSYNSKV. V was pared by 0 bases and J by 11 bases, with 7 bases of the junction left unmatched. This CDR3 is built from 12 residues. The CDR3 spells CATWDGRREKLF. The CDR3 nucleotides are TGTGCCACCTGGGACGGGCGCAGAGAGAAACTCTTT.

On this clone itself: This likely stems from a read error, as it lies one base from a far larger clone. Other nucleotide sequences in the sample specify the same CDR3. CDR3 nucleotides: TGCGCCTTGTGGGACCCGAAAGAGTTGGGCAAAAAAATCAAGGTATTT. This translates into CALWDPKELGKKIKVF. The chain has TRGV9 and TRGJP. Germline V lookup: CDR1 GITISATS, CDR2 ISYDGTV (reference sequence). This CDR3 comprises 16 residues.

This clone ranks as medium-sized (0.01 to 0.1%). A single base is all that separates this from a far larger clone, so a read error is likely. In the same sample, other DNA sequences code for this CDR3. The chain uses TRGV9 and TRGJP. Germline CDR1 GITISATS, CDR2 ISYDGTV (reference sequence). This CDR3 is built from 16 residues. This CDR3 reads CALWEVQELGKKIKVF. CDR3 coding DNA: TGTGCCTTGTGGGAGGTGCAAGAGTTGGGCAAAAAGATCAAGGTATTT.

Note on this clone: A far larger clone is off by one base, so a read error is likely. This chain joins TRGV9 and TRGJ1 or TRGJ2. This CDR3 comprises 16 residues. Unmatched junction bases numbered 14, after V lost 0 bases and J lost 6 bases. The germline V gene has CDR1 GITISATS and CDR2 ISYDGTV (reference sequence). The CDR3: CALWEVRSPPGYKKLF. Here the CDR3 DNA reads TGTGCCTTGTGGGAGGTGCGATCTCCTCCAGGTTATAAGAAACTCTTT.

This clone was counted a few times. The TCRdb protein, from a much larger clone, departs from this DNA's translation at residue 15, likely by read error; the protein shown derives from the DNA. The chain's CDR3 is CALWEVRELGKKIKIF. The CDR3 DNA reads as TGTGCCTTGTGGGAGGTACGAGAGTTGGGCAAAAAAATCAAGATATTT. V and J are TRGV9 and TRGJP. The DNA end favors TRGJP1, so the J call may be wrong. CDR3 size: 16 residues. Looked up from germline, CDR1 is GITISATS and CDR2 is ISYDGTV (reference sequence).

Points on this clone: This likely traces to a read error, being one base from a far larger clone. Other DNA variants within this sample encode the same CDR3. The V call is TRGV9, the J call TRGJ1 or TRGJ2. Germline V gives CDR1 GITISATS, CDR2 ISYDGTV (reference sequence). This CDR3 spans 13 amino acids. The chain's CDR3 is CALWEVLGYKKLF. The CDR3 coding sequence is TGTGCCCTGTGGGAGGTGCTGGGGTATAAGAAACTCTTT.

In its sample, this clone was seen a few times. With a far larger clone one base away, a read error is the likely cause. Within the sample, other DNA sequences also encode this same CDR3. The chain uses TRGV9 and TRGJP. Germline CDR1 is GITISATS and CDR2 is ISYDGTV (reference sequence). CDR3 length: 18 amino acids. As DNA, the CDR3 is TGCGCCTTGTGGGAGGCATATAGATGGTCGGTGGGCAAAAAAATCAAGGTATTT. Its protein product is CALWEAYRWSVGKKIKVF.

This clone was found a few times. The likely explanation is a read error, given a far larger clone one base away. Other nucleotide sequences from this sample produce the same CDR3. The chain recombines TRGV9 with TRGJ1 or TRGJ2. This CDR3 contains 13 residues. CDR1 and CDR2 from the germline V gene are GITISATS and ISYDGTV (reference sequence). In DNA form, the CDR3 reads TGTGCCTTGTGGGAGGTGCTGGGGTATAAGAAACTTTTT. Translating it yields CALWEVLGYKKLF.

This clone is medium-sized (0.01 to 0.1%) in the sample. A far larger clone is one nucleotide away, so this likely arose from a read error. The V gene is TRGV9, the J gene TRGJ1 or TRGJ2. Germline V CDR1 and CDR2: GITISATS, ISYDGTV (reference sequence). This CDR3 is built from 14 residues. J gave up 10 bases and V 5 bases, and 17 bases lay outside the gene matches. CDR3 residues: CALWGPPPTLKKLF. As DNA, the CDR3 is TGTGCCTTGTGGGGGCCACCTCCAACACTGAAGAAACTCTTT.

This clone occurred a few times. The protein in TCRdb stems from a much larger clone and differs at residue 8 from this DNA's translation, likely a read error; here the protein is translated from the DNA. The chain has TRGV2 and TRGJ1 or TRGJ2. This CDR3 has 12 amino acids. With V trimmed by 0 bases and J by 11 bases, 7 bases remained unmatched. Germline CDR1 reads EGSNGY; CDR2 reads YDSYNSKV. CDR3 in DNA: TGTGCCACCTGGGACGGGCGCGGGGAGAAACTCTTT. Its protein is CATWDGRGEKLF.

In its sample, this clone was seen a few times. TCRdb's protein for this DNA is that of a much larger clone and differs from the translation at residue 4, likely a read error; the protein shown is the DNA translation. The J gene is TRGJ1 or TRGJ2, the V gene TRGV3. The CDR3 loop spans 12 amino acids. CDR1 is VTNTFY, CDR2 YDVSTARD, per germline (reference sequence). Here the CDR3 DNA reads TGTGCCACCCGGGACAGGCCGGGTAAGAAACTCTTT. Protein product: CATRDRPGKKLF.

Of note for this clone: TCRdb has a much larger clone's protein, which differs at residue 7 from the translation of this DNA, likely because of a read error; what is shown is the protein translated from the DNA. V usage is TRGV3 and J usage is TRGJ1 or TRGJ2. Trimming at V came to 3 bases and at J to 6 bases, leaving 14 bases not matched to a gene. The CDR3 totals 15 residues. Germline assignment: CDR1 VTNTFY and CDR2 YDVSTARD (reference sequence). CDR3 sequence (DNA): TGTGCCACCTGGGACCCCTCGGAAGAGGGTTATAAGAAACTCTTT. This sequence encodes CATWDPSEEGYKKLF.